This is a list of T cell receptor beta chains from one sample in a study of TIL therapy for anti-PD-1-resistant metastatic lung cancer. Assay: immunoSEQ multiplex PCR; the TCRdb copy retains only in-frame clones and omits some. The sample shows 25,000 to 40,000 clones, about 70% of them seen only once. This sample comprised blood, obtained at baseline. The source of these receptors is a woman between 25 and 85 years old with non-small cell lung cancer. Each CDR3 is given with its conserved first and last residue. D genes are given only for firm matches. Clone sizes are given selectively: once, few, many, or a class where the clone is expanded.

TRBJ1-3 . TRBV5-4 . TGTGCCAGCAGCTTGGGAGGGAGTTCTGGAAACACCATATATTTT CASSLGGSSGNTIYF
TRBJ1-4 TRBD1 TRBV6-1 . TGTGCCAGCAGTGGGACAGGCACGATTGCAACTAATGAAAAACTGTTTTTT CASSGTGTIATNEKLFF
TRBJ1-6 TRBD1 TRBV19 . TGTGCCAGTAGAAGAGGACAGGATAATAATTCACCCCTCCACTTT CASRRGQDNNSPLHF
TRBJ1-5 . TRBV2 few TGTGCCAGCAGTAGGGAATCAGGGCGAAATCAGCCCCAGCATTTT CASSRESGRNQPQHF
TRBJ2-3 TRBD1 TRBV5-4 once TGTGCCAGCAGCGAACAGGGGGCCCCCACAGATACGCAGTATTTT CASSEQGAPTDTQYF
TRBJ2-7 . TRBV7-8 . TGTGCCAGCAGCCAGCTAAGCTCCTACGAGCAGTACTTC CASSQLSSYEQYF
TRBJ1-1 . TRBV18 . TGTGCCAGCTCACTTGCTCCTCTTACGAACACTGAAGCTTTCTTT CASSLAPLTNTEAFF
TRBJ2-3 TRBD2 TRBV5-4 . TGTGCCAGCAGCCTCTGGGGGGGAGGAGATACGCAGTATTTT CASSLWGGGDTQYF
TRBJ2-7 . TRBV5-8 . TGTGCCAGCAGCTCGGACTTTACCTACGAGCAGTACTTC CASSSDFTYEQYF
TRBJ1-2 . TRBV29-1 . TGCAGCGTTGAGGCAACCGTGGTAACGGGCGGCTACACCTTC CSVEATVVTGGYTF
TRBJ1-1 . TRBV28 once TGTGCCAGCAGTTTAATCACCCGTGACACTGAAGCTTTCTTT CASSLITRDTEAFF
TRBJ2-7 . TRBV5-6 . TGTGCCAGCAGCCAGATCCCCTTCGGGGATCGATACGAGCAGTACTTC CASSQIPFGDRYEQYF
TRBJ2-7 . TRBV7-6 once TGTGCCAGCAGCTTTTCAGGGCGCGAGCAGTACTTC CASSFSGREQYF
TRBJ1-5 TRBD1 TRBV6-6 . TGTGCCAGCACCCACGGAGGACAGGGCGATCAGCCCCAGCATTTT CASTHGGQGDQPQHF
TRBJ1-1 TRBD1 TRBV6-1 . TGTGCCAGCAGTCCGGGACAGCCACGGAACACTGAAGCTTTCTTT CASSPGQPRNTEAFF
TRBJ2-3 . TRBV30 . TGTGCCAACGGTGGGGTAGGCACGCAGTATTTT CANGGVGTQYF
TRBJ1-1 . TRBV27 . TGTGCCAGCAGGCCACCGGGGCACAAAGAAGCTTTCTTT CASRPPGHKEAFF
TRBJ2-7 TRBD1 TRBV27 . TGTGCCAGCAGCCGGGACAGGGTAAACTACGAGCAGTACTTC CASSRDRVNYEQYF
TRBJ2-7 . TRBV5-6 . TGTGCCAGCAGCTTGGTGGACGGTGCCACCTACGAGCAGTACTTC CASSLVDGATYEQYF
TRBJ2-5 . TRBV7-2 . TGTGCCAGCAGCCTCCAGGGCGCTAAAGAGACCCAGTACTTC CASSLQGAKETQYF
TRBJ1-3 . TRBV19 . TGTGCCAGTAGTATGGACAGAGGAAACACCATATATTTT CASSMDRGNTIYF
TRBJ2-1 . TRBV6-6 . TGTGCCAGCCGACAAGCGGTTTGGGCCTATGAGCAGTTCTTC CASRQAVWAYEQFF
TRBJ2-5 . TRBV6-5 . TGTGCCAGCAGTTACTCTTTGGGTAGGGAGACCCAGTACTTC CASSYSLGRETQYF
TRBJ2-5 TRBD2 TRBV7-2 few TGTGCCAGCAGCTTAAATGCGGGAGGGCCGAGGGAGACCCAGTACTTC CASSLNAGGPRETQYF
TRBJ2-7 . TRBV27 few TGTGCCAGCAGTGATATAGGCTACGAGCAGTACTTC CASSDIGYEQYF
TRBJ1-5 TRBD1 TRBV5-1 . TGCGCCAGCAGCATAGGGACAGGGGGGAATCAGCCCCAGCATTTT CASSIGTGGNQPQHF
TRBJ1-5 . TRBV7-8 once TGTGCCAGCAGCTTATCTCGGAGGGGCAATCAGCCCCAGCATTTT CASSLSRRGNQPQHF
TRBJ1-1 . TRBV2 once TGTGCCAGCAGGGGGGGAAGTTCTGGGGTTGGGACTGAAGCTTTCTTT CASRGGSSGVGTEAFF
TRBJ1-2 . TRBV28 . TGTGCCAGCAGTTTCGGCAAAACGCGGGGCTACACCTTC CASSFGKTRGYTF
TRBJ2-5 . TRBV11-2 . TGTGCCAGCAGATTTCAGGGGAGGGAGACCCAGTACTTC CASRFQGRETQYF
TRBJ1-2 . TRBV2 few TGTGCCAGCAGTGTGCCACGAGGAGTCTATGGCTACACCTTC CASSVPRGVYGYTF
TRBJ1-1 . TRBV7-9 . TGTGCCAGCAGCCTCCCAGGGACATACACTGAAGCTTTCTTT CASSLPGTYTEAFF
TRBJ2-2 TRBD2 TRBV7-6 . TGTGCCAGCAGCCCCGGGGGGGGGAGCGGAGTTACCGGGGAGCTGTTTTTT CASSPGGGSGVTGELFF
TRBJ2-5 TRBD1 TRBV4-1 . TGCGCCAGCAGCCAGACCGGGACAGGGGGCGGAAAGACCCAGTACTTC CASSQTGTGGGKTQYF
TRBJ2-1 TRBD1 TRBV28 . TGTGCCAGCAGTTTGGCGAACAGGGGGGCTGAGCAGTTCTTC CASSLANRGAEQFF
TRBJ1-1 . TRBV30 . TGTGCCCGGAGCTCGGGTGGGGCTGAAGCTTTCTTT CARSSGGAEAFF
TRBJ2-3 . TRBV30 . TGTGCCTGGAGAAGACCAACTTGGGGCACAGATACGCAGTATTTT CAWRRPTWGTDTQYF
TRBJ2-5 . TRBV29-1 . TGCAGCGTTGGTTCCTCAGAGACCCAGTACTTC CSVGSSETQYF
TRBJ2-7 . TRBV2 few TGTGCCAGCAGTGTCACGGGGTTCGACGAGCAGTACTTC CASSVTGFDEQYF
TRBJ1-1 . TRBV10-3 . TGTGCCATCAGAGATACCCAGGGAGTAACCACTGAAGCTTTCTTT CAIRDTQGVTTEAFF
TRBJ2-7 . TRBV6-4 . TGTGCCAGCAGTTACTCGAAAGGGTGGCCGGTCGAGCAGTACTTC CASSYSKGWPVEQYF
TRBJ2-7 . TRBV5-1 . TGCGCCAGCAGCTTGGACCTAGCGACTTACGAGCAGTACTTC CASSLDLATYEQYF
TRBJ2-3 TRBD2 TRBV30 few TGTGCCTTGGGACTAGCCGGTGATACGCAGTATTTT CALGLAGDTQYF
TRBJ1-1 . TRBV6-5 . TGTGCCAGCAGCGAGAGACAGCTGAACACTGAAGCTTTCTTT CASSERQLNTEAFF
TRBJ2-1 . TRBV2 . TGTGCCAGCATCTGGAATTCCAGGGCGCGAGAGAATGAGCAGTTCTTC CASIWNSRARENEQFF